This is a list of T cell receptor beta chains from one sample in a study of beta chain features in type 1 diabetes. Assay used: immunoSEQ multiplex PCR; TCRdb lists only in-frame clones, some missing. The sample has approximately 140,000 clones; 40% to 55% are singletons. Sequenced sample: Tregs from blood. These receptors were collected from a man in his late teens or twenties in good health. Each CDR3 is given with its conserved first and last residue. A D gene is named only where the DNA matches it firmly. Not all rows give a size; the values are once, few, many and, for expanded clones, a class.

D gene	V gene	J gene	clone size	CDR3 protein	CDR3 DNA
.	TRBV7-9	TRBJ1-2	few	CASSLFSGGYTF	TGTGCCAGCAGCTTATTCTCCGGGGGCTACACCTTC
.	TRBV5-1	TRBJ1-2	once	CASSPGAGYTF	TGCGCCAGCAGTCCAGGGGCCGGCTACACCTTC
.	TRBV7-2	TRBJ2-5	.	CASSPPGRPYQETQYF	TGTGCCAGCAGCCCCCCGGGGAGGCCGTACCAAGAGACCCAGTACTTC
.	TRBV11-1	TRBJ2-1	once	CASSGRTPFGEQFF	TGTGCCAGCAGCGGGAGAACTCCCTTTGGGGAGCAGTTCTTC
TRBD1	TRBV5-1	TRBJ2-1	few	CASSLEGTVGYNEQFF	TGCGCCAGCAGCTTGGAAGGGACAGTCGGGTACAATGAGCAGTTCTTC
.	TRBV23-1	TRBJ2-1	.	CASSQYPTEQYNEQFF	TGCGCCAGCAGTCAATACCCGACAGAGCAGTACAATGAGCAGTTCTTC
.	TRBV6-5	TRBJ2-7	few	CASGSSKTYEQYF	TGTGCCAGCGGCTCCTCAAAAACCTACGAGCAGTACTTC
.	TRBV7-9	TRBJ1-3	.	CASSEIGGSGRSGNTIYF	TGTGCCAGCAGCGAAATTGGGGGCTCGGGTCGGTCTGGAAACACCATATATTTT
.	TRBV19	TRBJ2-1	few	CASRDGNYNEQFF	TGTGCCAGTAGGGACGGGAATTACAATGAGCAGTTCTTC
TRBD1	TRBV28	TRBJ1-2	few	CAIWDRAGYTF	TGTGCCATCTGGGACAGGGCTGGCTACACCTTC
.	TRBV9	TRBJ2-3	.	CASSVAPGRKATQYF	TGTGCCAGCAGCGTAGCCCCAGGGAGGAAAGCTACGCAGTATTTT
TRBD1	TRBV29-1	TRBJ2-3	.	CSVEGQGAPDTQYF	TGCAGCGTTGAAGGACAGGGGGCCCCAGATACGCAGTATTTT
.	TRBV29-1	TRBJ2-1	.	CSAGLGSRRGNNEQFF	TGCAGCGCGGGCTTAGGTAGCAGGCGGGGAAACAATGAGCAGTTCTTC
.	TRBV6-6	TRBJ1-5	.	CASSSGIDQPQHF	TGTGCCAGCAGTTCAGGGATCGATCAGCCCCAGCATTTT
TRBD2	TRBV29-1	TRBJ2-7	.	CSVTAGGGEQYF	TGCAGCGTTACAGCGGGAGGTGGCGAGCAGTACTTC
TRBD1	TRBV11-2	TRBJ1-4	few	CASSSLRDRGSKLFF	TGTGCCAGCAGCTCTCTCCGGGACAGGGGTTCTAAACTGTTTTTT
.	TRBV6-1	TRBJ2-7	.	CASRTGTYEQYF	TGTGCCAGCAGGACAGGTACCTACGAGCAGTACTTC
TRBD2	TRBV29-1	TRBJ2-1	.	CSVRDGRGSNEQFF	TGCAGCGTTAGGGATGGGAGGGGATCCAATGAGCAGTTCTTC
.	TRBV28	TRBJ1-1	.	CASIRGSNTEAFF	TGTGCCAGCATACGAGGTTCGAACACTGAAGCTTTCTTT
.	TRBV6-6	TRBJ1-2	.	CASSSGNYGYTF	TGTGCCAGCAGTTCAGGGAACTATGGCTACACCTTC
TRBD1	TRBV5-6	TRBJ2-7	.	CASSLIGTGGNSYEQYF	TGTGCCAGCAGCTTAATTGGGACAGGAGGGAACTCCTACGAGCAGTACTTC
TRBD1	TRBV6-4	TRBJ2-2	.	CASSGQGSTGELFF	TGTGCCAGCAGTGGACAGGGAAGCACCGGGGAGCTGTTTTTT
TRBD1	TRBV13	TRBJ1-2	few	CASSSGTGFYGYTF	TGTGCCAGCAGCTCCGGGACAGGATTCTATGGCTACACCTTC
.	TRBV5-6	TRBJ2-7	.	CASSVGQPGEQYF	TGTGCCAGCAGCGTAGGACAGCCTGGCGAGCAGTACTTC
.	TRBV7-9	TRBJ1-2	.	CASSFLGARGSGGYTF	TGTGCCAGCAGCTTCCTGGGGGCGAGGGGTAGTGGGGGCTACACCTTC
TRBD2	TRBV5-1	TRBJ2-5	.	CASSFSGGAFKETQYF	TGCGCCAGCAGCTTTAGCGGGGGGGCCTTTAAAGAGACCCAGTACTTC
TRBD1	TRBV19	TRBJ1-5	.	CASSMNRGINQPQHF	TGTGCCAGTAGTATGAACAGGGGGATAAATCAGCCCCAGCATTTT
TRBD1	TRBV12-5	TRBJ1-1	.	CASGSPGTGKAFF	TGTGCTAGTGGTTCCCCAGGGACAGGGAAAGCTTTCTTT
.	TRBV7-2	TRBJ1-6	once	CASSLAFLYRSTNSPLHF	TGTGCCAGCAGCTTAGCGTTCTTGTACAGGTCAACCAATTCACCCCTCCACTTT
.	TRBV9	TRBJ2-2	few	CASSPSLIGVGITGELFF	TGTGCCAGCAGCCCGAGTTTAATCGGGGTCGGAATAACCGGGGAGCTGTTTTTT
.	TRBV10-3	TRBJ1-2	once	CAISEPNRGGFGYTF	TGTGCCATCAGTGAGCCGAATCGGGGGGGTTTTGGCTACACCTTC
TRBD1	TRBV5-1	TRBJ2-7	.	CASSSPGQGAYEQYF	TGCGCCAGCAGCTCGCCGGGACAGGGGGCCTACGAGCAGTACTTC
TRBD2	TRBV11-1	TRBJ2-5	.	CASSLGLAGETQYF	TGTGCCAGCAGCCTAGGACTAGCGGGAGAGACCCAGTACTTC
.	TRBV18	TRBJ2-7	.	CASSNRVEGSYEQYF	TGTGCCAGCTCAAACCGGGTTGAAGGCTCCTACGAGCAGTACTTC
.	TRBV6-1	TRBJ1-5	.	CASGVGPQHF	TGTGCCAGCGGAGTGGGGCCCCAGCATTTT
.	TRBV21-1	TRBJ2-6	.	CASSKEGLAGPSGANVLTF	TGTGCCAGCAGCAAAGAGGGCCTAGCGGGGCCCTCTGGGGCCAACGTCCTGACTTTC
.	TRBV5-1	TRBJ1-1	once	CASKGGVLGNTEAFF	TGCGCCAGCAAGGGGGGGGTGCTTGGGAACACTGAAGCTTTCTTT
TRBD1	TRBV7-9	TRBJ1-3	.	CASSSGTGSGNTIYF	TGTGCCAGCAGCAGCGGGACAGGCTCTGGAAACACCATATATTTT
TRBD2	TRBV4-1	TRBJ2-1	.	CASSPPPGLAGRGSYNEQFF	TGCGCCAGCAGCCCACCCCCGGGACTAGCGGGACGCGGCTCCTACAATGAGCAGTTCTTC
.	TRBV6-4	TRBJ1-1	.	CASSEEANTEAFF	TGTGCCAGCAGTGAAGAAGCCAACACTGAAGCTTTCTTT
.	TRBV20-1	TRBJ2-4	once	CSALTGNIQYF	TGCAGTGCTCTGACAGGAAACATTCAGTACTTC
.	TRBV7-2	TRBJ2-7	few	CASSFTGTSAGEQYF	TGTGCCAGCAGCTTCACCGGGACATCCGCTGGGGAGCAGTACTTC
TRBD2	TRBV9	TRBJ2-2	.	CASSQLAGGITPGELFF	TGTGCCAGCAGCCAATTAGCGGGGGGCATAACACCGGGGGAGCTGTTTTTT
TRBD2	TRBV7-9	TRBJ2-1	once	CASSSYIAGGRLFF	TGTGCCAGCAGCTCTTACATAGCGGGAGGTCGCCTCTTCTTC
.	TRBV7-3	TRBJ1-2	.	CASSPGGGINYGYTF	TGTGCCAGCAGCCCGGGGGGGGGCATTAACTATGGCTACACCTTC
.	TRBV6-5	TRBJ1-1	.	CASSRTVSSEAFF	TGTGCCAGCAGCCGAACGGTTTCGTCTGAAGCTTTCTTT
TRBD1	TRBV11-2	TRBJ2-1	.	CASSLGQGGINEQFF	TGTGCCAGCAGCTTAGGACAGGGGGGAATCAATGAGCAGTTCTTC
.	TRBV18	TRBJ2-7	once	CASSPLGYEQYF	TGTGCCAGCTCACCACTCGGCTACGAGCAGTACTTC
TRBD2	TRBV4-1	TRBJ2-3	few	CASSRLLAGGTSGTDTQYF	TGCGCCAGCAGCCGTCTACTAGCGGGAGGGACCTCGGGCACAGATACGCAGTATTTT
.	TRBV20-1	TRBJ2-1	.	CSASHYNEQFF	TGCAGTGCTAGCCACTACAATGAGCAGTTCTTC